The 32 T cell receptor beta chains below all came from one sample that was sequenced in a study of PD-1 blockade in classical Hodgkin lymphoma. Produced via immunoSEQ multiplex PCR; TCRdb's table is partial and in-frame only. The sample carries under 110,000 clones, around nine tenths recorded once. Brentuximab vedotin exposure varied among the patients, all of whom had relapsed after autologous stem cell transplantation. The specimen was peripheral blood mononuclear cells (PBMCs), collected before the second cycle of nivolumab. The receptors here all came from a human donor with classical Hodgkin lymphoma.

The chain combines TRBV5-1 with TRBJ2-1; 7 bases line up with TRBD2. This CDR3 has 17 amino acids. Germline CDR1 is SGHRS and CDR2 is YFSETQ. V trimming: 0 bases; J trimming: 3 bases; junction bases outside the gene matches: 9. CDR3 sequence: CASSLAPLAENYNEQFF. The CDR3 nucleotides are TGCGCCAGCAGCTTGGCCCCCCTAGCGGAAAACTACAATGAGCAGTTCTTC.

The rearrangement links TRBV6-5 to TRBJ2-7; D is perhaps TRBD1 (6 bases). Looked up from germline, CDR1 is MNHEY and CDR2 is SVGAGI. V lost 7 bases and J lost 3, with 13 bases in between. This CDR3 region has 13 residues. CDR3 sequence reads: CASISTGDYEQYF. CDR3 coding DNA: TGTGCCAGCATATCGACAGGCGACTACGAGCAGTACTTC.

This chain's CDR3 is CASGLPSTRVMADTQYF. CDR3 nucleotide sequence: TGTGCTAGTGGTTTGCCCTCTACTAGGGTCATGGCAGATACGCAGTATTTT. This sequence joins TRBV12-5 and TRBJ2-3; D is possibly TRBD2 (5 bases). Looked up from germline, CDR1 is LGHNT and CDR2 is FRNRAP. The CDR3 is 17 residues long. With 2 bases removed from V and 4 bases from J, the gap between germline ends came to 19 bases.

This clone was observed once. J is TRBJ2-7 and V is TRBV5-4, with 8 bases fitting TRBD1. Germline V gene lookup returns CDR1 SGHNT and CDR2 YYREEE (reference sequence). The junction had 6 bases not matched to a gene; V was cut back by 4 bases and J by 0 bases. The CDR3 covers 15 residues. The CDR3 DNA reads as TGTGCCAGCAGCGCAGACAGGGGCCGCTCCTACGAGCAGTACTTC. Its translation: CASSADRGRSYEQYF. Full variable domain (outside the CDR3, taken from reference TRBV5-4 and TRBJ2-7): ETGVTQSPTHLIKTRGQQVTLRCSSQSGHNTVSWYQQALGQGPQFIFQYYREEENGRGNFPPRFSGLQFPNYSSELNVNALELDDSALYLCASSADRGRSYEQYFGPGTRLTVT.

The chain links TRBV7-2 to TRBJ2-7, with no clear D. Germline loops: CDR1 SGHTA, CDR2 FQGNSA. V was shortened by 2 bases and J by 3 bases, with 5 bases between the two germline ends. The CDR3 sequence is 12 residues long. The CDR3 DNA sequence: TGTGCCAGCAGCTTACCCTACTACGAGCAGTACTTC. Its protein product is CASSLPYYEQYF.

The chain links TRBV11-2 to TRBJ1-5, with 9 bases fitting TRBD1. The CDR3 runs to 11 residues. With V trimmed by 4 bases and J by 13 bases, 2 bases remained unmatched. Germline V gives CDR1 SGHAT, CDR2 FQNNGV. The CDR3 DNA sequence: TGTGCCAGCAGCTCGGGGACAGGGCAGCATTTT. It yields the protein CASSSGTGQHF.

The chain has TRBV5-4 and TRBJ2-2; D is possibly TRBD2 (6 bases). CDR3 size: 16 residues. The germline V gene encodes CDR1 SGHNT and CDR2 YYREEE (reference sequence). Trimming shortened V by 0 bases and J by 3 bases, and 12 bases separated the two germline ends. CDR3 in DNA: TGTGCCAGCAGCTTGGCCCCTGGGGAGGACACCGGGGAGCTGTTTTTT. This encodes CASSLAPGEDTGELFF.

The J gene is TRBJ1-5, the V gene TRBV9; tentative D call: TRBD1 (6 bases). This CDR3 contains 15 residues. V shed 0 bases and J shed 5 bases, with 12 bases lying between them. Per the germline V gene, CDR1 is SGDLS and CDR2 is YYNGEE. The CDR3 DNA is TGTGCCAGCAGCGTAGCAGGGGCGCCAGATCAGCCCCAGCATTTT. Translation: CASSVAGAPDQPQHF.

The chain has TRBV5-1 and TRBJ1-1; 7 bases are a match to TRBD1. J gave up 4 bases and V 0 bases, and 3 bases lay outside the gene matches. The CDR3 has 14 amino acids. Germline assignment: CDR1 SGHRS and CDR2 YFSETQ. CDR3 DNA sequence: TGCGCCAGCAGCTTGGCACAGGGGTCCACTGAAGCTTTCTTT. Translating gives CASSLAQGSTEAFF.

This chain uses TRBV28 with TRBJ2-2, with D possibly being TRBD1 (5 bases). Trimming pared 5 bases from V and 0 bases from J, leaving 22 bases between. The CDR3 sequence is 19 residues long. The V gene's germline CDR1 is MDHEN and CDR2 SYDVKM. CDR3 region: CASSVQQVIGRANTGELFF. CDR3 bases: TGTGCCAGCAGTGTCCAACAGGTCATCGGACGCGCGAACACCGGGGAGCTGTTTTTT.

The rearrangement joins TRBV6-5 to TRBJ2-5, with TRBD2 as a possible D gene (5 bases). The J call may be wrong; the DNA end is better matched by TRBJ2-7. This CDR3 comprises 15 residues. Germline V lookup: CDR1 MNHEY, CDR2 SVGAGI. CDR3 protein: CASSYNGNSVYEQYF. DNA for the CDR3: TGTGCCAGCAGTTACAACGGGAACAGTGTCTACGAGCAGTACTTC.

This chain links TRBV6-5 with TRBJ1-1, with D possibly being TRBD1 (6 bases). The CDR3 loop spans 14 amino acids. The germline V gene encodes CDR1 MNHEY and CDR2 SVGAGI. V was clipped by 2 bases and J by 4 bases, with 11 bases between them. The CDR3 spells CASSYGAGVTEAFF. The CDR3 DNA reads as TGTGCCAGCAGTTACGGGGCAGGGGTCACTGAAGCTTTCTTT.

The rearrangement joins TRBV7-2 to TRBJ2-7; perhaps D is TRBD1 or TRBD2 (5 bases each). The CDR3 has 13 amino acids. In germline, CDR1 is SGHTA, CDR2 FQGNSA. V gave up 5 bases and J gave up 6 bases, with 14 bases separating them. This CDR3 is CASSRGGDGEQYF. The CDR3 DNA reads TGTGCCAGCAGCCGAGGTGGGGACGGCGAGCAGTACTTC.

The chain joins TRBV27 to TRBJ1-2; 12 nucleotides align to TRBD1. The CDR3 totals 17 residues. With V trimmed by 3 bases and J by 2 bases, 7 bases remained unmatched. The germline V gene has CDR1 MNHEY and CDR2 SMNVEV (reference sequence). Here the CDR3 DNA reads TGTGCCAGCAGTTTCTACGGGACAGGGGGCGGAAACTATGGCTACACCTTC. Protein product: CASSFYGTGGGNYGYTF.

V gene TRBV28 combines with J gene TRBJ2-7; 9 positions agree with TRBD1. V lost 9 bases, J lost 2 bases, and 8 bases stayed unmatched. The CDR3 totals 14 residues. Germline loops: CDR1 MDHEN, CDR2 SYDVKM. This CDR3 is CASKPTGGPYEQYF. The CDR3 DNA is TGTGCCAGTAAGCCGACAGGGGGACCCTACGAGCAGTACTTC. Full variable domain (rest looked up from reference TRBV28 and TRBJ2-7): DVKVTQSSRYLVKRTGEKVFLECVQDMDHENMFWYRQDPGLGLRLIYFSYDVKMKEKGDIPEGYSVSREKKERFSLILESASTNQTSMYLCASKPTGGPYEQYFGPGTRLTVT.

The chain carries TRBV7-9 and TRBJ1-5, with D hard to call. This CDR3 has 16 amino acids. Trimming shortened V by 5 bases and J by 0 bases, and 14 bases separated the two germline ends. Germline CDR1 is SEHNR and CDR2 is FQNEAQ (reference sequence). CDR3 amino acids: CASSLDGINSNQPQHF. Here the CDR3 DNA reads TGTGCCAGCAGCCTAGACGGAATCAATAGCAATCAGCCCCAGCATTTT. Together with reference TRBV7-9 and TRBJ1-5, the CDR3 gives the full variable domain: DTGVSQNPRHKITKRGQNVTFRCDPISEHNRLYWYRQTLGQGPEFLTYFQNEAQLEKSRLLSDRFSAERPKGSFSTLEIQRTEQGDSAMYLCASSLDGINSNQPQHFGDGTRLSIL.

The J gene is TRBJ1-2, the V gene TRBV30; TRBD1 might be the D (5 bases). The CDR3 is 11 residues long. Germline lookup yields CDR1 GTSNPN and CDR2 SVGIG (reference sequence). Trimming took 2 bases from V and 8 from J, leaving 9 bases between them. CDR3 loop: CAWSRGGGYTF. The CDR3 bases are TGTGCCTGGAGTCGGGGGGGAGGCTACACCTTC. Full variable domain (rest looked up from reference TRBV30 and TRBJ1-2): SQTIHQWPATLVQPVGSPLSLECTVEGTSNPNLYWYRQAAGRGLQLLFYSVGIGQISSEVPQNLSASRPQDRQFILSSKKLLLSDSGFYLCAWSRGGGYTFGSGTRLTVV.

The chain recombines TRBV2 with TRBJ2-5, with D perhaps being TRBD1 or TRBD2 (5 bases each). Between the trimmed V and J ends, which lost 2 bases and 2 bases, there was a span of 15 bases. This CDR3 contains 16 residues. CDR1 is SNHLY, CDR2 FYNNEI, per germline. The CDR3 nucleotides are TGTGCCAGCAGTGAAAGTTGGGGCAGGAGGCAAGAGACCCAGTACTTC. Its protein product is CASSESWGRRQETQYF.

The chain carries TRBV30 and TRBJ2-7; 9 nucleotides align to TRBD2. The V and J ends lost 5 bases and 5 bases, in that order; junction bases with no gene match: 1. The CDR3 spans 11 residues. Germline CDR1 is GTSNPN and CDR2 is SVGIG (reference sequence). The CDR3, as DNA: TGTGCCTGGGCGGGGGGGGACGAGCAGTACTTC. Translating it yields CAWAGGDEQYF.

The gene calls are TRBV6-5 and TRBJ2-4; 8 bases map to TRBD2. The CDR3 sequence is 14 residues long. J lost 5 bases, V lost 6 bases, and 6 bases had no gene match. The germline V gene has CDR1 MNHEY and CDR2 SVGAGI. The CDR3 nucleotides are TGTGCCAGCAGGGGCGGGGGGCCGGAAAACATTCAGTACTTC. Protein sequence: CASRGGGPENIQYF.

The rearrangement uses TRBV6-5 and TRBJ2-2, with a tentative D call TRBD1 (8 bases). The CDR3 runs 15 residues. CDR1 and CDR2 from the germline V gene are MNHEY and SVGAGI. The V and J ends lost 8 bases and 3 bases respectively, with 16 bases between them. The CDR3 DNA reads TGTGCCAGCCCAAGACAGGGGAGGGACACCGGGGAGCTGTTTTTT. Amino acid sequence: CASPRQGRDTGELFF.

The genes are TRBV6-5 and TRBJ2-7; D unclear. Trimming took off 5 bases at V and 7 bases at J, with 9 bases between the two ends. The CDR3 length is 11 residues. Germline-derived CDR1 and CDR2 are MNHEY and SVGAGI. Here the CDR3 DNA reads TGTGCCAGCAGTACTCGACGGGAGCAGTACTTC. It translates to CASSTRREQYF.

This rearrangement joins TRBV7-9 to TRBJ1-2; D is uncertain. The V end was cut by 7 bases, the J end by 4 bases, with 19 bases between. CDR1 SEHNR and CDR2 FQNEAQ come from the germline V gene (reference sequence). The CDR3 runs to 15 residues. The chain's CDR3 is CASTPTPEEAYGYTF. DNA of the CDR3: TGTGCCAGCACCCCAACTCCTGAGGAGGCCTATGGCTACACCTTC.

The rearrangement links TRBV7-3 to TRBJ2-6; 7 positions agree with TRBD1. CDR3 length equals 16 residues. CDR1 is SGHTA, CDR2 FQGTGA, per germline. J gave up 2 bases and V 3 bases, and 4 bases lay outside the gene matches. Here the CDR3 DNA reads TGTGCCAGCAGCTTGGACACAGGGGCTGGGGCCAACGTCCTGACTTTC. This gives the protein CASSLDTGAGANVLTF.

The V call is TRBV10-1, the J call TRBJ1-2; 9 bases line up with TRBD1. The CDR3 length is 14 residues. With 3 bases clipped from V and 8 bases from J, the junction kept 7 bases outside the gene matches. The germline V gene has CDR1 WNHNN and CDR2 SYGVQD (reference sequence). CDR3 in amino acids: CASSDRTGAGGYTF. The CDR3 DNA is TGCGCCAGCAGTGACCGGACAGGGGCTGGAGGCTACACCTTC.

This clone came up once. This sequence joins TRBV10-3 and TRBJ1-5, with TRBD1 matching 7 bases. The V segment lost 4 bases and the J segment 2 bases; nucleotides outside the gene matches: 8. CDR3 length: 16 residues. Germline-derived CDR1 and CDR2 are ENHRY and SYGVKD. The chain's CDR3 is CAISAGTAAGNQPQHF. The DNA of the CDR3 is TGTGCCATCAGTGCTGGGACAGCCGCGGGCAATCAGCCCCAGCATTTT.

This chain uses TRBV4-1 with TRBJ1-3, with D possibly being TRBD1 (5 bases). The CDR3 extends over 15 amino acids. The V gene lost 0 bases and the J gene lost 0 bases, with 6 bases spanning the gap. From germline, CDR1 is MGHRA and CDR2 YSYEKL. CDR3 bases: TGCGCCAGCAGCCAAGAGGGGACCTCTGGAAACACCATATATTTT. It encodes CASSQEGTSGNTIYF.

CDR3 sequence reads: CASSYSGTGNSYEQYF. The CDR3 DNA sequence: TGTGCCAGCAGTTACTCCGGGACAGGGAACTCCTACGAGCAGTACTTC. This sequence joins TRBV6-6 and TRBJ2-7, with 9 bases lining up with TRBD1. Per germline, CDR1 MNHNY and CDR2 SVGAGI (reference sequence). There are 16 residues in the CDR3. The junction had 3 bases not matched to a gene; V was cut back by 0 bases and J by 0 bases.

The chain recombines TRBV10-3 with TRBJ2-7, with TRBD2 as a possible D gene (5 bases). The CDR3 contains 14 residues. Germline CDR1 ENHRY, CDR2 SYGVKD. V was shortened by 6 bases and J by 6 bases, with 18 bases between the two germline ends. CDR3 DNA sequence: TGTGCCATCAGCCGGTCCGAGGGATCCCTCGAGCAGTACTTC. It translates to CAISRSEGSLEQYF.

This clone was detected once. The chain joins TRBV7-2 to TRBJ1-3, with D possibly being TRBD1 (5 bases). V was trimmed by 6 bases and J by 0 bases, leaving 15 bases between them. The CDR3 is made up of 16 amino acids. Germline V gene lookup returns CDR1 SGHTA and CDR2 FQGNSA. The CDR3 loop reads CASRARGSSSGNTIYF. The CDR3 coding sequence is TGTGCCAGCAGAGCCCGGGGGTCGAGCTCTGGAAACACCATATATTTT. The full variable domain, rest sourced from reference TRBV7-2 and TRBJ1-3, is GAGVSQSPSNKVTEKGKDVELRCDPISGHTALYWYRQSLGQGLEFLIYFQGNSAPDKSGLPSDRFSAERTGGSVSTLTIQRTQQEDSAVYLCASRARGSSSGNTIYFGEGSWLTVV.

As DNA, the CDR3 is TGTGCCAGCAGCTTGTCGATCCCCACAGATACGCAGTATTTT. Translated, it gives CASSLSIPTDTQYF. The chain has TRBV5-4 and TRBJ2-3; D ambiguous. The CDR3 is 14 amino acids. Germline V gene data show CDR1 as SGHNT and CDR2 as YYREEE (reference sequence). V lost 1 base and J lost 2, with 8 bases in between.

V usage is TRBV19 and J usage is TRBJ2-6; D may correspond to TRBD1 or TRBD2 (5 bases each). The length of the CDR3 is 17 residues. In germline, CDR1 is LNHDA, CDR2 SQIVND (reference sequence). The germline V and J ends were trimmed by 6 bases and 0 bases, with 15 bases remaining between them. The CDR3 here is CASRTGLVTSGANVLTF. CDR3 bases: TGTGCCAGTAGGACGGGGCTGGTAACCTCTGGGGCCAACGTCCTGACTTTC.